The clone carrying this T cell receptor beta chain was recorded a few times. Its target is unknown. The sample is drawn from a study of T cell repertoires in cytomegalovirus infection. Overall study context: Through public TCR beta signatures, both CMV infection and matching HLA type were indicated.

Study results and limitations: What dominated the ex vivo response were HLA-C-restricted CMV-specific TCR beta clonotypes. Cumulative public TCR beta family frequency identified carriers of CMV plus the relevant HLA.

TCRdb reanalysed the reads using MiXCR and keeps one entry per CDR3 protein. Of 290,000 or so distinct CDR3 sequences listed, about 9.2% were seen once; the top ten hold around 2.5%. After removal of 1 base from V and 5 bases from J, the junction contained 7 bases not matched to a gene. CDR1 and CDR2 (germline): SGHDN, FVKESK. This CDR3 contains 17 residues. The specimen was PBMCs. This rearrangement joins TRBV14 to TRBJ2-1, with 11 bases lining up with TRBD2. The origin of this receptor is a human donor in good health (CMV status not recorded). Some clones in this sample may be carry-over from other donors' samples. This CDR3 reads CASSQGGLAGPHNEQFF. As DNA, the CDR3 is TGTGCCAGCAGCCAAGGCGGACTAGCGGGTCCCCACAATGAGCAGTTCTTC. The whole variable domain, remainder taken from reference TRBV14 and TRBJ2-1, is EAGVTQFPSHSVIEKGQTVTLRCDPISGHDNLYWYRRVMGKEIKFLLHFVKESKQDESGMPNNRFLAERTGGTYSTLKVQPAELEDSGVYFCASSQGGLAGPHNEQFFGPGTRLTVL.